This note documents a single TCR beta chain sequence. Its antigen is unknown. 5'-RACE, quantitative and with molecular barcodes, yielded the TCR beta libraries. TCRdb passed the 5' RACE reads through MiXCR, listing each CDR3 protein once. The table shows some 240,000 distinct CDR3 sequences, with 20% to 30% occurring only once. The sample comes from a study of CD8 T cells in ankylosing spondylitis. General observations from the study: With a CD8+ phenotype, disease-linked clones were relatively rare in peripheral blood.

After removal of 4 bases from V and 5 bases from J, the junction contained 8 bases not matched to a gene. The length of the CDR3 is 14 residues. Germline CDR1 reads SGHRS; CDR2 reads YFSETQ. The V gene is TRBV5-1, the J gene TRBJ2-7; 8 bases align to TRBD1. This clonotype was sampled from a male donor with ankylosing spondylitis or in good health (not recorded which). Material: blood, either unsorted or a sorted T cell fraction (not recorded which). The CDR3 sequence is CASSGRTGRDEQYF. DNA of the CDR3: TGCGCCAGCAGCGGAAGGACAGGGAGAGACGAGCAGTACTTC.